This TCR beta chain was sequenced for a study of T-cell reconstitution after alpha-beta-depleted transplantation in children. This clonotype was counted many times. V was clipped by 5 bases and J by 1 base, with 17 bases between them. The V gene's germline CDR1 is LNHDA and CDR2 SQIVND (reference sequence). The CDR3 covers 16 residues. Preparation of the TCRbeta library used unique molecular identifiers. Via MiXCR, TCRdb re-called the PCR reads, giving one row per CDR3 protein. The sample records fewer than 130,000 distinct CDR3 sequences, approximately 10% being singletons. The chain links TRBV19 to TRBJ1-1; D possibly corresponds to TRBD1 (6 bases). This clonotype was obtained from a human donor who donated a stem cell graft to a child with acute lymphoblastic leukemia. Sample: PBMCs from the stem cell graft donor, taken from the stem cell graft. The CDR3, as DNA: TGTGCCAGTAGTCAAAACAGGGTACAGGGGAACACTGAAGCTTTCTTT. This encodes CASSQNRVQGNTEAFF.